This T cell receptor (beta chain) was captured in a study of low-dose radiotherapy and immunotherapy resistance in tumors. Germline-derived CDR1 and CDR2 are LNHDA and SQIVND (reference sequence). V lost 6 bases, J lost 1 base, and 7 bases stayed unmatched. The CDR3 consists of 15 residues. cDNA synthesis used a TRAV/TRBV-specific primer set for both chains. It was with a constant-region primer and a V-primer adapter that TCRs were amplified over roughly 19 PCR cycles. One entry per CDR3 protein, called by TCRdb with MiXCR from the reads. The sample carries around 58,000 distinct CDR3 sequences, about 23% recorded once. Time point noted: after trial treatment. Treatment given: LDRT plus nivolumab, ipilimumab, low-dose cyclophosphamide and aspirin (RACIN trial).

Material: PBMCs, obtained after low-dose radiotherapy plus immunotherapy. The source is a male donor with prostate cancer. The genes are TRBV19 and TRBJ1-1, with 8 nucleotides matching TRBD1. This CDR3 reads CASRTTGGWNTEAFF. CDR3 nucleotides: TGTGCCAGTAGGACTACAGGGGGATGGAACACTGAAGCTTTCTTT.